These T cell receptor beta chains were read from a single sample in a study of T cell changes during pregnancy in multiple sclerosis. Sequenced by immunoSEQ multiplex PCR; TCRdb stores in-frame clones only, minus some. Of approximately 22,000 clones detected, approximately 90% appear once; the ten largest clones hold 0.7% to 0.85%. The starting material was CD4+ T cells from peripheral blood mononuclear cells, obtained in the first trimester of pregnancy. Receptor source: a female donor in good health, enrolled as a control in a pregnancy study. Both conserved end residues are part of each CDR3. Each record gives: V gene, D gene, J gene, clone size, CDR3 protein, CDR3 DNA. A D gene is named only where the DNA matches it firmly. Where a row states a size, it is once, few, many or the class of an expanded clone; other rows omit it.

TRBV10-2	TRBD2	TRBJ2-1	NA	CASRTLSGIVNEQFF	TGCGCCAGCAGGACCCTTAGCGGGATTGTCAATGAGCAGTTCTTC
TRBV11-1	NA	TRBJ2-5	NA	CASSWGHVETQYF	TGTGCCAGCAGCTGGGGACATGTGGAGACCCAGTACTTC
TRBV6-1	NA	TRBJ2-7	few	CASNTVHEQYF	TGTGCCAGCAATACGGTCCACGAGCAGTACTTC
TRBV30	NA	TRBJ2-7	NA	CAWGAGTHEQYF	TGTGCCTGGGGGGCAGGGACTCACGAGCAGTACTTC
TRBV6-1	TRBD1	TRBJ2-6	NA	CASSESWTGASGANVLTF	TGTGCCAGCAGTGAATCGTGGACAGGGGCTTCTGGGGCCAACGTCCTGACTTTC
TRBV10-3	NA	TRBJ1-6	NA	CAISEGQIYNSPLHF	TGTGCCATCAGTGAGGGACAGATCTATAATTCACCCCTCCACTTT
TRBV6-6	TRBD2	TRBJ2-7	NA	CASSSSGPYEQYF	TGTGCCAGCAGTTCTAGCGGACCCTACGAGCAGTACTTC
TRBV29-1	NA	TRBJ1-5	NA	CSVRHAEGQPQHF	TGCAGCGTCAGACACGCGGAGGGTCAGCCCCAGCATTTT
TRBV11-2	NA	TRBJ2-1	NA	CASSLELVRVSYNEQFF	TGTGCCAGCAGCTTAGAGCTAGTCCGCGTCTCCTACAATGAGCAGTTCTTC
TRBV2	TRBD1	TRBJ1-1	NA	CASMAQGASTEAFF	TGTGCCAGCATGGCCCAGGGGGCTAGCACTGAAGCTTTCTTT
TRBV5-1	TRBD2	TRBJ2-5	NA	CASSAGTSILRRETQYF	TGCGCCAGCAGCGCCGGGACTAGCATCTTGCGTCGAGAGACCCAGTACTTC
TRBV4-1	TRBD1	TRBJ2-7	NA	CASSPGGARTGGLEQYF	TGCGCCAGCAGCCCCGGAGGGGCGAGGACAGGGGGCCTCGAGCAGTACTTC
TRBV6-1	NA	TRBJ1-5	once	CASDGPGLPQHF	TGTGCCAGCGACGGCCCAGGGTTGCCCCAGCATTTT
TRBV11-2	NA	TRBJ2-3	NA	CASSLGATDTQYF	TGTGCCAGCAGCTTAGGAGCCACAGATACGCAGTATTTT
TRBV7-9	TRBD1	TRBJ1-1	NA	CASRETGGATEAFF	TGTGCCAGCAGAGAGACAGGGGGGGCCACTGAAGCTTTCTTT
TRBV4-1	NA	TRBJ1-5	NA	CASSQGANFNQPQHF	TGCGCCAGCAGCCAAGGGGCGAACTTCAATCAGCCCCAGCATTTT
TRBV10-3	TRBD2	TRBJ2-3	NA	CATGTSGGGDTQYF	TGTGCCACCGGGACTAGCGGTGGGGGGGATACGCAGTATTTT
TRBV5-5	TRBD2	TRBJ2-4	NA	CASSPGGVRDIQYF	TGTGCCAGCAGCCCGGGGGGGGTCAGGGACATTCAGTACTTC
TRBV4-1	NA	TRBJ1-1	NA	CASSQDRKAFF	TGCGCCAGCAGCCAAGACAGAAAAGCTTTCTTT
TRBV29-1	NA	TRBJ1-1	few	CSVDRNREAFF	TGCAGCGTTGACAGAAACAGGGAGGCTTTCTTT
TRBV7-3	TRBD2	TRBJ2-3	NA	CASSLRAGGRTDTQYF	TGTGCCAGCAGCTTAAGGGCGGGGGGCCGCACAGATACGCAGTATTTT
TRBV6-5	TRBD1	TRBJ2-2	NA	CASRWTGDTGELFF	TGTGCCAGCAGGTGGACAGGGGACACCGGGGAGCTGTTTTTT
TRBV19	NA	TRBJ1-2	NA	CASSQVVGQGGYTF	TGTGCCAGTAGCCAGGTGGTAGGCCAGGGAGGCTACACCTTC
TRBV2	TRBD1	TRBJ1-5	once	CASSRRGTGGASGQPQHF	TGTGCCAGCAGTCGAAGGGGGACAGGGGGCGCTTCGGGTCAGCCCCAGCATTTT
TRBV9	TRBD1	TRBJ2-7	NA	CASSAGTGGFHEQYF	TGTGCCAGCAGCGCCGGGACAGGGGGTTTCCACGAGCAGTACTTC
TRBV2	TRBD1	TRBJ1-2	NA	CASRQGTSYGYTF	TGTGCCAGCCGACAGGGAACATCCTATGGCTACACCTTC
TRBV5-4	TRBD2	TRBJ2-3	NA	CASSLRGGPADTQYF	TGTGCCAGCAGCTTGAGGGGAGGGCCGGCAGATACGCAGTATTTT